Listed here are 16 T cell receptor beta chains from one sample, sequenced in a study of T cell responses to AZD1222 COVID-19 vaccine. Sequencing was performed with immunoSEQ multiplex PCR; in TCRdb, only in-frame clones are kept and a portion is missing. In the table there are about 130,000 clones, roughly nine tenths of which are singletons. The source was peripheral blood, collected on day 0 of AZD1222 vaccination. The source of these receptors is an adult in good health.

The V and J genes are TRBV13 and TRBJ2-2; D ambiguous. CDR1 and CDR2 (germline): PRHDT, FYEKMQ (reference sequence). Deletions cut 7 bases from V and 0 bases from J, with 9 bases between. The CDR3 has 14 amino acids. The chain's CDR3 is CASMSGTNTGELFF. For the CDR3, the DNA is TGTGCCAGCATGAGTGGAACGAACACCGGGGAGCTGTTTTTT. Using reference TRBV13 and TRBJ2-2 for the parts outside the CDR3, the full variable domain is AAGVIQSPRHLIKEKRETATLKCYPIPRHDTVYWYQQGPGQDPQFLISFYEKMQSDKGSIPDRFSAQQFSDYHSELNMSSLELGDSALYFCASMSGTNTGELFFGEGSRLTVL.

This clone was found once. The chain joins TRBV6-6 to TRBJ1-6, with D perhaps matching TRBD1 (6 bases). Germline V CDR1 and CDR2: MNHNY, SVGAGI (reference sequence). The V end was cut by 8 bases, the J end by 7 bases, with 24 bases between. The CDR3 has 17 residues. The CDR3 region has the DNA TGTGCCAGCGGTCGAGGGCCCTCCATGGGGGCAAATTCACCCCTCCACTTT. Translated: CASGRGPSMGANSPLHF.

The chain joins TRBV6-5 to TRBJ2-1, with TRBD2 matching 8 bases. V lost 6 bases to trimming and J lost 0 bases; unmatched junction nucleotides: 4. The length of the CDR3 is 15 residues. CDR1 MNHEY and CDR2 SVGAGI come from the germline V gene. The CDR3, as DNA: TGTGCCAGCAGGGTCCTAGCGGGCTCCTACAATGAGCAGTTCTTC. This codes for CASRVLAGSYNEQFF.

V and J are TRBV7-2 and TRBJ2-3; TRBD2 matches at 9 bases. Germline loops: CDR1 SGHTA, CDR2 FQGNSA. The V and J ends lost 5 bases and 6 bases, in that order; junction bases with no gene match: 15. There are 17 residues in the CDR3. The CDR3 loop reads CASSRVQAGGRGDTQYF. The CDR3, as DNA: TGTGCCAGCAGCCGTGTTCAAGCGGGAGGCCGCGGGGATACGCAGTATTTT.

The V and J genes are TRBV4-1 and TRBJ1-4; the D gene is possibly TRBD1 (6 bases). The germline V and J ends were trimmed by 0 bases and 7 bases, with 12 bases remaining between them. This CDR3 contains 15 residues. The germline gives CDR1 MGHRA, CDR2 YSYEKL. The CDR3 protein is CASSQEGGGVEKLFF. The DNA of the CDR3 is TGCGCCAGCAGCCAAGAAGGGGGTGGTGTTGAAAAACTGTTTTTT.

In its sample, this clone was seen once. The chain links TRBV10-3 to TRBJ2-5, with D perhaps TRBD1 (5 bases). The V end lost 4 bases, the J end lost 1 base, and 13 bases lay between the germline ends. Germline lookup yields CDR1 ENHRY and CDR2 SYGVKD. The length of the CDR3 is 15 residues. CDR3 sequence: CAISGHGQAQETQYF. CDR3 sequence (DNA): TGTGCCATCAGTGGCCATGGACAAGCCCAAGAGACCCAGTACTTC.

V gene TRBV11-2 combines with J gene TRBJ1-2; D is ambiguous. The CDR3 extends over 13 amino acids. V was trimmed by 5 bases and J by 3 bases, leaving 10 bases between them. From germline, CDR1 is SGHAT and CDR2 FQNNGV. Written as DNA, the CDR3 is TGTGCCAGCAGCGCCCAGGTCGACTATGGCTACACCTTC. Its protein is CASSAQVDYGYTF.

V and J are TRBV12-3 or TRBV12-4 and TRBJ1-5; no reliable D call. Trimming left V 1 base short and J 5 bases short, with 6 bases between. This CDR3 contains 13 residues. In DNA form, the CDR3 reads TGTGCCAGCAGTTTAGGGGCGGATCAGCCCCAGCATTTT. It is translated as CASSLGADQPQHF.

V gene TRBV9 combines with J gene TRBJ2-3; 10 bases fit TRBD1. This CDR3 contains 17 residues. From germline, CDR1 is SGDLS and CDR2 YYNGEE. V lost 4 bases to trimming and J lost 1 base; unmatched junction nucleotides: 9. This CDR3 reads CASSPRQGARGTDTQYF. CDR3 nucleotide sequence: TGTGCCAGCAGCCCCCGACAGGGGGCGAGGGGCACAGATACGCAGTATTTT. The whole variable domain, remainder taken from reference TRBV9 and TRBJ2-3, is DSGVTQTPKHLITATGQRVTLRCSPRSGDLSVYWYQQSLDQGLQFLIQYYNGEERAKGNILERFSAQQFPDLHSELNLSSLELGDSALYFCASSPRQGARGTDTQYFGPGTRLTVL.

This clone showed up just once. The chain combines TRBV5-4 with TRBJ2-3; TRBD1 agrees at 9 bases. This CDR3 has 16 residues. Trimming at V came to 3 bases and at J to 0 bases, leaving 5 bases not matched to a gene. Germline V gives CDR1 SGHNT, CDR2 YYREEE (reference sequence). CDR3 sequence reads: CASSYRTGVSTDTQYF. Here the CDR3 DNA reads TGTGCCAGCAGCTACAGGACAGGGGTTAGCACAGATACGCAGTATTTT.

The J gene is TRBJ2-5, the V gene TRBV29-1; the D gene is possibly TRBD2 (6 bases). With 6 bases removed from V and 1 base from J, the gap between germline ends came to 21 bases. This CDR3 is built from 16 residues. Germline V gives CDR1 SQVTM, CDR2 ANQGSEA. CDR3 in amino acids: CSVSRDWDTFQETQYF. DNA for the CDR3: TGCAGCGTCAGCCGGGACTGGGATACCTTCCAAGAGACCCAGTACTTC.

The chain has TRBV19 and TRBJ1-5, with D possibly being TRBD1 (6 bases). The CDR3 sequence is 15 residues long. CDR1 is LNHDA and CDR2 is SQIVND in the germline V gene (reference sequence). Trimming took 3 bases from V and 3 from J, leaving 12 bases between them. The CDR3 DNA sequence: TGTGCCAGTAGTATGTGGGGGGCGTCCAATCAGCCCCAGCATTTT. This translates into CASSMWGASNQPQHF. Full variable domain (outside the CDR3, taken from reference TRBV19 and TRBJ1-5): DGGITQSPKYLFRKEGQNVTLSCEQNLNHDAMYWYRQDPGQGLRLIYYSQIVNDFQKGDIAEGYSVSREKKESFPLTVTSAQKNPTAFYLCASSMWGASNQPQHFGDGTRLSIL.

The genes are TRBV7-9 and TRBJ2-7, with 8 bases aligning to TRBD2. Germline CDR1 reads SEHNR; CDR2 reads FQNEAQ (reference sequence). J gave up 5 bases and V 4 bases, and 10 bases lay outside the gene matches. The CDR3 has 15 residues. This chain's CDR3 is CASSSREGIRDEQYF. CDR3 in DNA: TGTGCCAGCAGCTCCCGGGAGGGGATTAGAGACGAGCAGTACTTC.

V usage is TRBV7-3 and J usage is TRBJ2-1; weak D call: TRBD1 (6 bases). Germline CDR1 is SGHTA and CDR2 is FQGTGA. The CDR3 contains 15 residues. V was trimmed by 4 bases and J by 7 bases, leaving 17 bases between them. The CDR3 sequence is CASSSPGAGENEQFF. As DNA, the CDR3 is TGTGCCAGCAGCTCACCAGGGGCAGGGGAAAATGAGCAGTTCTTC.

The chain carries TRBV7-8 and TRBJ1-1, with D unresolved. V dropped 6 bases and J dropped 2 bases, with 13 bases sitting between them. Germline V gives CDR1 SGHVS, CDR2 FQNEAQ. The CDR3 sequence is 14 residues long. CDR3 protein: CASRGGRGNTEAFF. The DNA for the CDR3 is TGTGCCAGCAGAGGTGGACGGGGAAACACTGAAGCTTTCTTT.

The chain is built from TRBV6-5 and TRBJ2-3; perhaps TRBD1 as D (5 bases). V was cut by 7 bases and J by 2 bases, with 13 bases left in between. The CDR3 is 14 amino acids. Germline V gene lookup returns CDR1 MNHEY and CDR2 SVGAGI. CDR3 DNA sequence: TGTGCCAGCACCACAACAGGAAACACAGATACGCAGTATTTT. This sequence encodes CASTTTGNTDTQYF.